This T cell receptor (beta chain) comes out of a study of blood T cell repertoires in COVID-19. At the level of the study: The study drew acute and convalescent COVID-19 samples from the United States, Italy and Spain. From T cells, B-cell-depleted T cells, or PBMCs came the material, which was cDNA or gDNA.

The CDR3 is made up of 15 amino acids. After removal of 3 bases from V and 9 bases from J, the junction contained 5 bases not matched to a gene. Germline loops: CDR1 SGHRS, CDR2 YFSETQ. As processed by the authors: Estimates of nucleated cell counts were drawn from the amplification of reference gene primers. The table came from immunoSEQ multiplex PCR; TCRdb's copy has only in-frame clones and leaves some out. D and trimming were read from the DNA, whereas the V and J calls and clone size are those reported in that table. Of 150,000 to 200,000 clones detected, around 77% appear once; the ten largest clones hold roughly a sixth.

The source of this sequence is a man aged 60 to 69 with active or convalescent COVID-19. Specimen: peripheral blood. The chain recombines TRBV5-1 with TRBJ2-1; the match to TRBD2 covers 14 bases. The CDR3, as DNA: TGCGCCAGCAGCTCGGGACTAGCGGGAGCGGGTGAGCAGTTCTTC. Translated, it gives CASSSGLAGAGEQFF.